This T cell receptor (beta chain) came from a study of cytomegalovirus exposure and HLA in healthy donors. Primers: 60 Vbeta forward and 13 Jbeta reverse. The method was immunoSEQ multiplex PCR; TCRdb's version includes in-frame clones alone and lacks a portion of them. In the table there are about 99,000 clones, approximately 80% of which are singletons. On this clone: The antigen remains unidentified.

Whole-study results and caveats: A prior analysis recorded that most TCR beta V segments were productive about 87% or about 30% of the time. In a later analysis, a missense DCLRE1C variant was linked to TCR beta V- and J-gene trimming.

The receptor comes from a man in his forties in good health and CMV-seronegative. The sample was PBMCs.

The CDR3 nucleotides read TGTGCCAGCAGTTTAGAGGGGGCGCGGGGCTACACCTTC. Translating gives CASSLEGARGYTF. The chain combines TRBV28 with TRBJ1-2, with TRBD1 matching 7 bases. Germline loops: CDR1 MDHEN, CDR2 SYDVKM. CDR3 length equals 13 residues. The V segment lost 2 bases and the J segment 8 bases; nucleotides outside the gene matches: 5.